The 17 T cell receptor beta chains in this list originate from one sample, sequenced in a study of cytomegalovirus exposure and HLA in healthy donors. A multiplex PCR was run with 60 Vbeta primers and 13 Jbeta primers. Assay: immunoSEQ multiplex PCR; the TCRdb copy retains only in-frame clones and omits some. The sample shows approximately 140,000 clones, around 80% of them seen only once. Sequenced input: PBMCs. Source of these receptors: a male donor in good health and CMV-seropositive.

DNA of the CDR3: TGCGCCAGCAGTCGGGGGCGGCGCAATCAGCCCCAGCATTTT. Amino acid sequence: CASSRGRRNQPQHF. The V and J genes are TRBV23-1 and TRBJ1-5; D is possibly TRBD1 (6 bases). TRBV23-1 is an ORF; its function is uncertain. This CDR3 has 14 amino acids. V was shortened by 4 bases and J by 2 bases, with 9 bases between the two germline ends.

V usage is TRBV9 and J usage is TRBJ2-7; possible D gene TRBD1, 5 bases. V was cut by 0 bases and J by 6 bases, with 13 bases left in between. Looked up from germline, CDR1 is SGDLS and CDR2 is YYNGEE. The CDR3 has 14 amino acids. The CDR3 DNA follows: TGTGCCAGCAGCGTAGACGTAGGGGTTGGCGAGCAGTACTTC. Translating gives CASSVDVGVGEQYF.

J is TRBJ2-7 and V is TRBV29-1, with D tentatively TRBD1 (7 bases). This CDR3 has 12 residues. Germline V gene data show CDR1 as SQVTM and CDR2 as ANQGSEA. V lost 5 bases and J 6 bases, leaving 14 bases between the germline ends. CDR3 sequence reads: CSVLSQGGEQYF. The DNA for the CDR3 is TGCAGCGTTCTGAGCCAGGGGGGCGAGCAGTACTTC.

The chain recombines TRBV9 with TRBJ1-2; tentative D call: TRBD1 (5 bases). Trimming removed 3 bases from V and 4 bases from J, with 19 bases in between. Germline CDR1 is SGDLS and CDR2 is YYNGEE. This CDR3 region has 16 residues. The CDR3 DNA reads as TGTGCCAGCAGCGCCGCGCGTTCGACAGACTTCTATGGCTACACCTTC. This codes for CASSAARSTDFYGYTF. Drawing the rest from reference TRBV9 and TRBJ1-2, the complete variable domain is DSGVTQTPKHLITATGQRVTLRCSPRSGDLSVYWYQQSLDQGLQFLIQYYNGEERAKGNILERFSAQQFPDLHSELNLSSLELGDSALYFCASSAARSTDFYGYTFGSGTRLTVV.

The genes are TRBV12-5 and TRBJ1-6; D perhaps matches TRBD1 (6 bases). Trimming took 6 bases from V and 7 from J, leaving 7 bases between them. Germline V CDR1 and CDR2: LGHNT, FRNRAP. This CDR3 is 12 amino acids long. The CDR3 DNA sequence: TGTGCTAGTGGAACAGGGAATTCACCCCTCCACTTT. Its protein is CASGTGNSPLHF.

This chain joins TRBV28 and TRBJ1-4; D might be TRBD1 (6 bases). V shed 6 bases and J shed 8 bases, with 10 bases lying between them. The CDR3 runs 12 residues. Germline CDR1 and CDR2: MDHEN and SYDVKM. The CDR3: CASRGAGEKLFF. Here the CDR3 DNA reads TGTGCCAGCAGGGGGGCCGGAGAAAAACTGTTTTTT.

The gene calls are TRBV2 and TRBJ1-5; D is unresolved. Germline loops: CDR1 SNHLY, CDR2 FYNNEI. Deletions cut 8 bases from V and 5 bases from J, with 10 bases between. The CDR3 totals 12 residues. For the CDR3, the DNA is TGTGCCAGCGCGGCAGACGATCAGCCCCAGCATTTT. This translates into CASAADDQPQHF.

DNA for the CDR3: TGTGCCAGCAGCGTTGTCGGGACAGGAAACACTGAAGCTTTCTTT. This encodes CASSVVGTGNTEAFF. V is TRBV5-6 and J is TRBJ1-1; 8 bases agree with TRBD1. Germline V CDR1 and CDR2: SGHDT, YYEEEE. The CDR3 sequence is 15 residues long. The V segment lost 4 bases and the J segment 2 bases; nucleotides outside the gene matches: 7. Filled out from reference TRBV5-6 and TRBJ1-1, the complete variable domain reads DAGVTQSPTHLIKTRGQQVTLRCSPKSGHDTVSWYQQALGQGPQFIFQYYEEEERQRGNFPDRFSGHQFPNYSSELNVNALLLGDSALYLCASSVVGTGNTEAFFGQGTRLTVV.

A single count supports this clone. CDR3 DNA sequence: TGTGCCTGGACTAAACCGGGACTAGCGAGTTCTGAGCAGTTCTTC. This translates into CAWTKPGLASSEQFF. The J gene is TRBJ2-1, the V gene TRBV30, with TRBD2 matching 10 bases. V shed 4 bases and J 9 bases; nucleotides not matched to a gene: 12. The V gene's germline CDR1 is GTSNPN and CDR2 SVGIG (reference sequence). The CDR3 has 15 residues.

The chain has TRBV5-1 and TRBJ1-1; D remains ambiguous. Germline V gives CDR1 SGHRS, CDR2 YFSETQ. Trimming took 0 bases from V and 7 from J, leaving 13 bases between them. CDR3 length: 14 amino acids. CDR3 nucleotide sequence: TGCGCCAGCAGCTTGGATGGAGGACGGATTGAAGCTTTCTTT. It specifies CASSLDGGRIEAFF. The full variable domain, with the rest looked up from reference TRBV5-1 and TRBJ1-1, is KAGVTQTPRYLIKTRGQQVTLSCSPISGHRSVSWYQQTPGQGLQFLFEYFSETQRNKGNFPGRFSGRQFSNSRSEMNVSTLELGDSALYLCASSLDGGRIEAFFGQGTRLTVV.

The V gene is TRBV5-1, the J gene TRBJ2-7; TRBD1 might be the D (6 bases). The CDR3 is 19 amino acids. Germline CDR1 and CDR2: SGHRS and YFSETQ. Trimming took off 1 base at V and 0 bases at J, with 23 bases between the two ends. The DNA of the CDR3 is TGCGCCAGCAGCTTGTTTCGGGACACCCCGCACCGAAGCTCCTACGAGCAGTACTTC. Translation: CASSLFRDTPHRSSYEQYF.

This chain connects TRBV6-5 to TRBJ1-6; D might be TRBD1 (5 bases). Germline V gene lookup returns CDR1 MNHEY and CDR2 SVGAGI. The CDR3 is 13 amino acids. V lost 4 bases and J lost 6, with 7 bases in between. In nucleotides, the CDR3 is TGTGCCAGCAGTTGGGGCAGTAATTCACCCCTCCACTTT. This gives the protein CASSWGSNSPLHF.

The gene calls are TRBV5-1 and TRBJ2-1, with 10 bases lining up with TRBD2. The length of the CDR3 is 16 residues. V lost 0 bases, J lost 6 bases, and 6 bases stayed unmatched. Germline CDR1 SGHRS, CDR2 YFSETQ. The CDR3: CASSLVGAGGFNEQFF. CDR3 nucleotide sequence: TGCGCCAGCAGCTTGGTAGGAGCGGGAGGGTTCAATGAGCAGTTCTTC.

The chain links TRBV6-5 to TRBJ1-4; D gene unclear. The V gene's germline CDR1 is MNHEY and CDR2 SVGAGI. Trimming took 2 bases from V and 0 from J, leaving 7 bases between them. This CDR3 has 15 amino acids. The CDR3 DNA reads as TGTGCCAGCAGTTACCGGGGAACAACTAATGAAAAACTGTTTTTT. Protein sequence: CASSYRGTTNEKLFF.

The chain combines TRBV6-1 with TRBJ2-3, with a weak D call TRBD2 (5 bases). This CDR3 comprises 13 residues. Germline V CDR1 and CDR2: MNHNS, SASEGT. Trimming removed 7 bases at V and 4 bases at J, with 12 bases between. The CDR3 reads CASTERASDTQYF. The CDR3 DNA reads as TGTGCCAGCACCGAGAGGGCCTCAGATACGCAGTATTTT.

This clone was observed once. V and J are TRBV19 and TRBJ2-7; 12 nucleotides align to TRBD2. Germline assignment: CDR1 LNHDA and CDR2 SQIVND (reference sequence). The CDR3 is 15 residues long. The J segment lost 3 bases and the V segment lost 5 bases, leaving 5 bases of the junction unmatched. The CDR3 here is CASSVGLAGLYEQYF. CDR3 sequence (DNA): TGTGCCAGTAGTGTTGGACTAGCGGGGCTCTACGAGCAGTACTTC.

With respect to this clone: A read error may produce the germline difference seen at one junction end. This rearrangement joins TRBV2 to TRBJ1-2; D gene uncertain. This CDR3 is 12 amino acids long. Germline assignment: CDR1 SNHLY and CDR2 FYNNEI. The CDR3 loop is CASSEGYYGYPF. CDR3 DNA: TGTGCCAGCAGTGAAGGATACTATGGCTACCCCTTC.